The T cell receptor (beta chain) under discussion was sequenced for a study of cytomegalovirus exposure and HLA in healthy donors. Study details: Falling in the Caucasian-associated ancestry cluster were about four fifths of some 400 genotyped donors.

Turning to this clone: Its matching antigen is unknown.

In the PCR, 60 Vbeta and 13 Jbeta primers were used. The data were produced by immunoSEQ multiplex PCR, yet TCRdb's version contains in-frame clones alone and is incomplete. Among about 160,000 clones listed, about 80% were seen once. Study results and caveats: As a later analysis showed, a missense DCLRE1C variant was linked to trimming of TCR beta V- and J-genes. Prior analysis indicated that the majority of TCR beta V segments exhibited productivity approximately 87% or approximately 30% of the time.

The junction had 14 bases not matched to a gene; V was cut back by 2 bases and J by 1 base. Per the germline V gene, CDR1 is MDHEN and CDR2 is SYDVKM. The CDR3 runs to 20 residues. The gene calls are TRBV28 and TRBJ2-6; 7 bases agree with TRBD2. The material sequenced was PBMCs. The sequence was collected from a man between 18 and 29 years old in good health and CMV-seropositive. The CDR3 DNA sequence: TGTGCCAGCAGTTTAGGGGCGGGAGCCCTGGTTGCGTCTGGGGCCAACGTCCTGACTTTC. Protein product: CASSLGAGALVASGANVLTF.